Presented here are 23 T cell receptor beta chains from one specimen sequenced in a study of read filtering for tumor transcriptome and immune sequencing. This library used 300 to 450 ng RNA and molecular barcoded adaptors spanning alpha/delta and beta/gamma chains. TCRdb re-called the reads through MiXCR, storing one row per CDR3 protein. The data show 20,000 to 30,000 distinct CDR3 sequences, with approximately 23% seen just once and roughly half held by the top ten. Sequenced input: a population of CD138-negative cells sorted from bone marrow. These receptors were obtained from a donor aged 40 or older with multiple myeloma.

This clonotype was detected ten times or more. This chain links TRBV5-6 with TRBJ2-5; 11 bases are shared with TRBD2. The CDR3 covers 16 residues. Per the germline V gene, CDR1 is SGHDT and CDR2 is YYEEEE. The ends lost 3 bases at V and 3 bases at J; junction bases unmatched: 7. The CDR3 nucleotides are TGTGCCAGCAGCTCACCTGGGACTAGCGGAAAAGAGACCCAGTACTTC. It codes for CASSSPGTSGKETQYF. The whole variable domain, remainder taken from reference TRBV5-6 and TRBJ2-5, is DAGVTQSPTHLIKTRGQQVTLRCSPKSGHDTVSWYQQALGQGPQFIFQYYEEEERQRGNFPDRFSGHQFPNYSSELNVNALLLGDSALYLCASSSPGTSGKETQYFGPGTRLLVL.

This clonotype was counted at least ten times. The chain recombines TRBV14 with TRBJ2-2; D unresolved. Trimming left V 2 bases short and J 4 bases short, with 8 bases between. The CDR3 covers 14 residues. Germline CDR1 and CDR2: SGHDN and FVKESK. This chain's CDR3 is CASSQIASTGELFF. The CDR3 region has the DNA TGTGCCAGCAGCCAAATCGCGAGCACCGGGGAGCTGTTTTTT.

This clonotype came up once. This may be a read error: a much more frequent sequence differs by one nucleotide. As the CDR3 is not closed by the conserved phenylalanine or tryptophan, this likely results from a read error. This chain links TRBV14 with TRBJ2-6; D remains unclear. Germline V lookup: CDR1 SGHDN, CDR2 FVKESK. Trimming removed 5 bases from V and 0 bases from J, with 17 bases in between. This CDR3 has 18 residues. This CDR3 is CASSSLFDSLSGANVLTS. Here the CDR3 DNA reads TGTGCCAGCAGCTCGCTTTTCGACTCCCTCTCTGGGGCCAACGTCCTGACTTCC.

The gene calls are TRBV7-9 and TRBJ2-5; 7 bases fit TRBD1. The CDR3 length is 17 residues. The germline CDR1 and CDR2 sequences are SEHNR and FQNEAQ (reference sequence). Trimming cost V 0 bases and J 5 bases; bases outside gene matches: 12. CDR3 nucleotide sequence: TGTGCCAGCAGCTTAGCGGAGGTCACAGGGGTAGGCGAGACCCAGTACTTC. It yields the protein CASSLAEVTGVGETQYF.

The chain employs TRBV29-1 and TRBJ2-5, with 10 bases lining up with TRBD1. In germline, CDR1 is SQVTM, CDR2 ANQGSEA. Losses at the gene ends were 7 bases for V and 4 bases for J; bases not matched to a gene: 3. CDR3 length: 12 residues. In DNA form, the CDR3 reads TGCAGCGCGGGGGACAGGGGAGAGACCCAGTACTTC. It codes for CSAGDRGETQYF.

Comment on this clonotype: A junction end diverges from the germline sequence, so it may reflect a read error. For the CDR3, the DNA is TGTGCCGGCAGCCACGCACGAATTAGCGGGGGGTCCCCCTACAATGAGCAGTTCTTC. This sequence encodes CAGSHARISGGSPYNEQFF. The chain is built from TRBV7-2 and TRBJ2-1, with 10 bases aligning to TRBD2. The CDR3 has 19 amino acids. Germline V gene data show CDR1 as SGHTA and CDR2 as FQGNSA.

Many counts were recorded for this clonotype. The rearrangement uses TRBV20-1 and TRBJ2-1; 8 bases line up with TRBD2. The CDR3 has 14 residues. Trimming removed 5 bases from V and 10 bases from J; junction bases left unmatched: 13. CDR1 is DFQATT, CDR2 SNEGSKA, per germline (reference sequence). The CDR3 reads CSASQRGSLGEQFF. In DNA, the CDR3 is TGCAGTGCTTCCCAGCGGGGGTCGCTCGGGGAGCAGTTCTTC.

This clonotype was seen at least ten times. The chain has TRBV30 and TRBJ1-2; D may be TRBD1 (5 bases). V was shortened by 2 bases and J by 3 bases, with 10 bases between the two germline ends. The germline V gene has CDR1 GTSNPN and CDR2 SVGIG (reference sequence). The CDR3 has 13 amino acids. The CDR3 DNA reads TGTGCCTGGAGTTTGGACACCCACTATGGCTACACCTTC. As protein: CAWSLDTHYGYTF.

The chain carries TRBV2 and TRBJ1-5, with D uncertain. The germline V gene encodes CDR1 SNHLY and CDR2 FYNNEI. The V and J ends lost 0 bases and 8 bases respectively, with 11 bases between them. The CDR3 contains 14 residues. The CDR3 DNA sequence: TGTGCCAGCAGTGAAGCAGGCAGGTATGAGCCCCAGCATTTT. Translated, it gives CASSEAGRYEPQHF. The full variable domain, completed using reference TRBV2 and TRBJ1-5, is EPEVTQTPSHQVTQMGQEVILRCVPISNHLYFYWYRQILGQKVEFLVSFYNNEISEKSEIFDDQFSVERPDGSNFTLKIRSTKLEDSAMYFCASSEAGRYEPQHFGDGTRLSIL.

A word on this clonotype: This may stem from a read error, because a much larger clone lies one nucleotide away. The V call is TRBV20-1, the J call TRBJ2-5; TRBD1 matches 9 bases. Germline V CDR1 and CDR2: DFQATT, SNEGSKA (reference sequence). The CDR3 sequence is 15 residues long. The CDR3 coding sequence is TGCGGTGCTGGGGACAGGGCGGTGCCGAGGGAGACCCAGTACTTC. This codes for CGAGDRAVPRETQYF.

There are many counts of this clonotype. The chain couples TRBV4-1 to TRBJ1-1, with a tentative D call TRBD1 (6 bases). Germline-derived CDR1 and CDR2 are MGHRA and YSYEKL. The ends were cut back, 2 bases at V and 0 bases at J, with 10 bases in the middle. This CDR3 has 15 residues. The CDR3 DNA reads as TGCGCCAGCAGCCAAAAGGGACATATGAACACTGAAGCTTTCTTT. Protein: CASSQKGHMNTEAFF.

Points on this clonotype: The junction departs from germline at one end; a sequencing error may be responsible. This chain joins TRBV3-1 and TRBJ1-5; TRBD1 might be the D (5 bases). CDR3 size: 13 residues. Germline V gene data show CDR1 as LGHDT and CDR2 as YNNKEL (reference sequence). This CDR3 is CASSQQGDQPQRF. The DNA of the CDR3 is TGTGCCAGCAGCCAACAGGGAGATCAGCCCCAGCGTTTT.

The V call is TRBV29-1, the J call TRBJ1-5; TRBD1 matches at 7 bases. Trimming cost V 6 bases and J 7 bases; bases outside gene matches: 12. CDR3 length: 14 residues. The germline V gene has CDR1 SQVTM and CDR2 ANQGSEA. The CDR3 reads CSVAFAGGYQPQHF. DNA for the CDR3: TGCAGCGTCGCATTCGCAGGGGGTTACCAGCCCCAGCATTTT.

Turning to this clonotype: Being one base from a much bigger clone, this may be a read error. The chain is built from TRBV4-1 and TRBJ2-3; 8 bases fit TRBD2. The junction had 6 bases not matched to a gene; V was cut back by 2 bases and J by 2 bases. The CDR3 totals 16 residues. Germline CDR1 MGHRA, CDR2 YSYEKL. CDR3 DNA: TGCGCCAGCAGCCAATCGGGGGGGTACCACACAGATACGCAGTATTTT. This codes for CASSQSGGYHTDTQYF.

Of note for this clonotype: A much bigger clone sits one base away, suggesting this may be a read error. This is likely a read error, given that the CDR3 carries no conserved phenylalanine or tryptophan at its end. The CDR3 reads CASSPSHEQFL. The CDR3 DNA is TGTGCCAGCAGCCCCTCACATGAGCAGTTCCTC. This rearrangement joins TRBV7-9 to TRBJ2-1; no firm D call. Germline V gene lookup returns CDR1 SEHNR and CDR2 FQNEAQ (reference sequence). This CDR3 comprises 11 residues. Trimming cost V 5 bases and J 8 bases, with 7 bases left between them.

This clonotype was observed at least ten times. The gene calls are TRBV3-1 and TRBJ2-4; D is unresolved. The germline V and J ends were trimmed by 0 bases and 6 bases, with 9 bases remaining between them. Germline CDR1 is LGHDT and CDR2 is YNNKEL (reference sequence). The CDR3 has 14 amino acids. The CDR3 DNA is TGTGCCAGCAGCCAAGATAGTCGTCGAAACATTCAGTACTTC. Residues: CASSQDSRRNIQYF.

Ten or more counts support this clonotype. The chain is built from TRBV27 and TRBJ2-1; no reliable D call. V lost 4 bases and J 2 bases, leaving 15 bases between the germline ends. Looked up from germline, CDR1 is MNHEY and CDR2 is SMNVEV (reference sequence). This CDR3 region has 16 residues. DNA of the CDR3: TGTGCCAGCAGTTCCTTCGGCGATGCCGCCTACAATGAGCAGTTCTTC. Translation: CASSSFGDAAYNEQFF.

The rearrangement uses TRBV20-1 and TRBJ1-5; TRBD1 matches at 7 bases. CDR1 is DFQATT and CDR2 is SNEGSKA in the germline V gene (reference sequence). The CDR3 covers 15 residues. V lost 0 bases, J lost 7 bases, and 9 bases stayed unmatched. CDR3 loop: CSARDLVTGAQPQHF. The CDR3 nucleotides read TGCAGTGCTAGAGATTTAGTAACAGGGGCCCAGCCCCAGCATTTT.

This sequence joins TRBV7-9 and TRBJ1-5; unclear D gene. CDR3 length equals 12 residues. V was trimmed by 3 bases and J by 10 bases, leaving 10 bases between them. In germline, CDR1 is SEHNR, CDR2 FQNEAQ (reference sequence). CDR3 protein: CASSFGDSPQHF. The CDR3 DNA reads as TGTGCCAGCAGCTTTGGTGATTCCCCCCAGCATTTT.

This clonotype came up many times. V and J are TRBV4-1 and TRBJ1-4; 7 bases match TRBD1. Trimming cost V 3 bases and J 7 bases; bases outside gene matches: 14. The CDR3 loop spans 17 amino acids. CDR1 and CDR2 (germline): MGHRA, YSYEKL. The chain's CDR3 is CASSQQTGIPGREKLFF. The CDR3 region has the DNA TGCGCCAGCAGCCAGCAGACAGGGATACCAGGTCGTGAAAAACTGTTTTTT.

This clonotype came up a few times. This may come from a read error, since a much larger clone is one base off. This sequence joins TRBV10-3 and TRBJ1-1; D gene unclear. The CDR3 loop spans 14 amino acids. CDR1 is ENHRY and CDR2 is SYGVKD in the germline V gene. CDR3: CAISQSGSGTEAFF. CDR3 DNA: TGTGCCATCAGTCAGTCCGGGAGTGGCACTGAAGCTTTCTTT.

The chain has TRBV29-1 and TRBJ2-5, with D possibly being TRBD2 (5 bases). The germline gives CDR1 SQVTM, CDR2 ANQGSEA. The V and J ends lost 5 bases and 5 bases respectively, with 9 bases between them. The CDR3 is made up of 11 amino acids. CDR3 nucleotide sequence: TGCAGCGTTCTTAGCGCGGAGACCCAGTACTTC. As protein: CSVLSAETQYF.

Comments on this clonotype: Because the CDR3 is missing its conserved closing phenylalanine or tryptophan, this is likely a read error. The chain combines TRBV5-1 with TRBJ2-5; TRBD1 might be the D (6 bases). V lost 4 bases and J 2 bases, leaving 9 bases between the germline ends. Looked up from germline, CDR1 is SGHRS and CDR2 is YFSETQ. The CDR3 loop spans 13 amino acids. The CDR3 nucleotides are TGCGCCAGCAGCGACGGACAGCAAGAGACCCAGTACTCC. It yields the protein CASSDGQQETQYS.